This T cell receptor (beta chain) was recovered during a study of cytomegalovirus exposure and HLA in healthy donors. Study background: Roughly 80 million unique TCRs from HLA-typed donors made up an early data release. Study findings and constraints: The authors reported that TCR beta sequences could predict HLA-A and HLA-B alleles. These predictions were accurate for most subjects in the first cohort.

Turning to this clone: Its antigen is not identified.

Trimming pared 6 bases from V and 4 bases from J, leaving 15 bases between. CDR1 and CDR2 from the germline V gene are MNHEY and SVGAGI. CDR3 length: 14 amino acids. With 60 Vbeta and 13 Jbeta primers, the PCR was carried out. TCRdb keeps only in-frame clones here, not all; method: immunoSEQ multiplex PCR. The table lists 65,000 to 85,000 clones, more than 65% of them singletons. This clonotype originated in a male donor in good health and CMV-seropositive. The J gene is TRBJ1-1, the V gene TRBV6-5, with D perhaps matching TRBD1 (6 bases). The sample consisted of PBMCs. The CDR3 is CASSRARGGTEAFF. CDR3 coding DNA: TGTGCCAGCAGCCGAGCCAGGGGCGGCACTGAAGCTTTCTTT.